This entry lists 13 T cell receptor beta chains sequenced from one sample in a study of siplizumab effects on memory and regulatory T cells. Sequenced by immunoSEQ multiplex PCR; TCRdb stores in-frame clones only, minus some. The data contain some 96,000 clones, more than 90% of them singletons. The sequencing input was CD4+ T cells sorted from blood. Every receptor here comes from a human donor in good health.

This chain connects TRBV7-2 to TRBJ2-7; D remains ambiguous. This CDR3 spans 14 amino acids. Trimming left V 3 bases short and J 2 bases short, with 11 bases between. Germline V gene data show CDR1 as SGHTA and CDR2 as FQGNSA. The CDR3 region is CASSLLGPTYEQYF. In DNA, the CDR3 is TGTGCCAGCAGCTTGTTGGGTCCAACCTACGAGCAGTACTTC.

V is TRBV11-2 and J is TRBJ1-5; D remains unclear. The CDR3 is 13 residues long. V lost 2 bases to trimming and J lost 3 bases, with 5 bases between them. CDR1 is SGHAT, CDR2 FQNNGV, per germline. The CDR3 protein is CASSLRHNQPQHF. The CDR3 coding sequence is TGTGCCAGCAGCTTACGCCACAATCAGCCCCAGCATTTT.

To note about this clone: Sequence at one end of the junction differs from germline and may be a read error. The gene calls are TRBV6-5 and TRBJ2-7, with TRBD2 as a possible D gene (7 bases). CDR1 MNHEY and CDR2 SVGAGI come from the germline V gene. The CDR3 has 15 amino acids. CDR3 DNA sequence: TGTGCCAGCAGTAACTCCGCGGGGGCACTCTACGAGCAGTACTTC. Its protein is CASSNSAGALYEQYF.

V usage is TRBV10-3 and J usage is TRBJ1-1, with TRBD1 identical over 9 bases. This CDR3 comprises 14 residues. The V segment lost 0 bases and the J segment 11 bases; nucleotides outside the gene matches: 7. Germline V gives CDR1 ENHRY, CDR2 SYGVKD. CDR3 coding DNA: TGTGCCATCAGTGAGTCAGACAGGGACAGGGAGGCTTTCTTT. It translates to CAISESDRDREAFF.

With respect to this clone: Other DNA sequences of this sample code for an identical CDR3. The rearrangement uses TRBV18 and TRBJ2-3; no clear D. Germline assignment: CDR1 KGHSH and CDR2 LQKENI. Trimming left V 3 bases short and J 1 base short, with 2 bases between. The CDR3 has 12 amino acids. CDR3 bases: TGTGCCAGCTCACCCCGCACAGATACGCAGTATTTT. Translation: CASSPRTDTQYF.

The V and J genes are TRBV6-5 and TRBJ2-7; TRBD2 matches 12 bases. In germline, CDR1 is MNHEY, CDR2 SVGAGI. The trim removed 6 bases at V and 3 bases at J, leaving 6 bases unmatched. The CDR3 is 15 residues long. The CDR3 is CASSLTSGGFYEQYF. CDR3 nucleotides: TGTGCCAGCAGCTTGACTAGCGGGGGTTTCTACGAGCAGTACTTC.

This rearrangement joins TRBV9 to TRBJ2-1; the match to TRBD2 covers 8 bases. CDR3 size: 18 residues. CDR1 and CDR2 (germline): SGDLS, YYNGEE. J was trimmed by 2 bases and V by 4 bases; bases with no gene match: 14. As DNA, the CDR3 is TGTGCCAGCAGCAGGCTTTGGGGAGCGGGGGACCCCTACAATGAGCAGTTCTTC. Its protein is CASSRLWGAGDPYNEQFF.

Remarks on this clone: A read error may produce the germline difference seen at one junction end. Distinct nucleotide sequences in the sample also encode this CDR3. V is TRBV7-6 and J is TRBJ1-4; D is undetermined. There are 15 residues in the CDR3. Germline-derived CDR1 and CDR2 are SGHVS and FNYEAQ. The CDR3 sequence: CASSSRAPTNEKLFF. For the CDR3, the DNA is TGTGCCAGCAGCAGCCGGGCCCCCACTAATGAAAAATTGTTTTTT.

This chain's CDR3 is CASSYGASGGTEAFF. The CDR3 nucleotides read TGTGCCAGCAGTTACGGAGCGTCGGGCGGGACTGAAGCTTTCTTT. The V call is TRBV6-6, the J call TRBJ1-1; D gene unclear. The germline V gene encodes CDR1 MNHNY and CDR2 SVGAGI (reference sequence). Deletions cut 2 bases from V and 5 bases from J, with 15 bases between. The CDR3 is 15 residues long.

The rearrangement joins TRBV6-5 to TRBJ1-3; TRBD1 is a possible D gene (5 bases). V was shortened by 2 bases and J by 1 base, with 12 bases between the two germline ends. The CDR3 consists of 16 residues. In germline, CDR1 is MNHEY, CDR2 SVGAGI. As DNA, the CDR3 is TGTGCCAGCAGTTACCGCGACAGACATTCTGGAAACACCATATATTTT. Encoded protein: CASSYRDRHSGNTIYF.

In nucleotides, the CDR3 is TGCGCCAGCAGTGAGTCACGGACCCTCTATGGCTACACCTTC. This encodes CASSESRTLYGYTF. V and J are TRBV10-2 and TRBJ1-2, with D unclear. CDR1 is WSHSY and CDR2 is SAAADI in the germline V gene. V lost 0 bases and J 4 bases, leaving 9 bases between the germline ends. The CDR3 sequence is 14 residues long.

This clone is a singleton in its sample. The gene calls are TRBV5-1 and TRBJ1-1, with unresolved D. This CDR3 contains 15 residues. V gave up 0 bases and J gave up 3 bases, with 12 bases separating them. Germline assignment: CDR1 SGHRS and CDR2 YFSETQ. CDR3 in DNA: TGCGCCAGCAGCTTGGGAGCCGGGTTTGACACTGAAGCTTTCTTT. Translation gives CASSLGAGFDTEAFF.

The rearrangement uses TRBV11-3 and TRBJ2-5; tentatively, D is TRBD2 (6 bases). Trimming left V 5 bases short and J 7 bases short, with 14 bases between. The CDR3 loop spans 13 amino acids. Germline V gene lookup returns CDR1 SGHNT and CDR2 YENEEA. The CDR3 nucleotides are TGTGCCAGCAGCCCGTCCCTTAGCGGGACCCAGTACTTC. Its protein is CASSPSLSGTQYF.